This TCR beta chain came from a study of beta chain features in type 1 diabetes. Study background: Summed over all samples, the examined sorted cells came to 107,917,701.

This clone has only a few counts. Expressed TCRB transcripts were sequenced because the isolated RNA had all been reverse transcribed beforehand. Sequenced naive, central memory and regulatory T cell samples produced an average of approximately 3.5 million reads. TCRdb's table, derived via immunoSEQ multiplex PCR, lists solely in-frame clones and lacks some. The sample lists 350,000 or so clones; roughly a fifth were seen once. The J segment lost 2 bases and the V segment lost 3 bases, leaving 7 bases of the junction unmatched. The CDR3 contains 15 residues. Germline loops: CDR1 SGDLS, CDR2 YYNGEE. The chain carries TRBV9 and TRBJ2-5; 7 bases are a match to TRBD1. The sequence came from a woman aged 18-30 years in good health. The sequencing sample was made of naive CD4+ T cells from blood. The chain's CDR3 is CASSAGTDLQETQYF. In DNA, the CDR3 is TGTGCCAGCAGCGCCGGGACAGATTTGCAAGAGACCCAGTACTTC.